Each of the 8 T cell receptor beta chains below was sequenced from the same sample in a study of beta chain features in type 1 diabetes. The study's findings and limits: TCRB CDR3s from Type 1 diabetes patients were moderately but significantly shorter in all four CD4+ subsets.

Every isolated RNA sample was fully reverse transcribed, so sequencing captured expressed TCRB transcripts. Using immunoSEQ multiplex PCR, the repertoire was profiled, and TCRdb retains in-frame clones only, with some absent. The table lists 640,000 or so clones, about an eighth of them singletons, with less than 0.025% in the top ten. These receptors' antigens are unknown. The sample comprised naive CD4+ T cells from blood. These receptors were obtained from a man younger than 35 with type 1 diabetes.

CDR3 protein: CASSQPGNSNQPQHF. In nucleotides, the CDR3 is TGCGCCAGCAGCCAACCAGGGAATAGCAATCAGCCCCAGCATTTT. The J gene is TRBJ1-5, the V gene TRBV4-1; TRBD1 is a possible D gene (5 bases). V dropped 2 bases and J dropped 0 bases, with 8 bases sitting between them. The CDR3 has 15 amino acids. Germline V gene sequence: CDR1 MGHRA, CDR2 YSYEKL.

This clone has just a few counts. This chain joins TRBV6-1 and TRBJ1-4, with 8 nucleotides matching TRBD1. The germline V gene encodes CDR1 MNHNS and CDR2 SASEGT. V shed 6 bases and J 8 bases; nucleotides not matched to a gene: 11. The CDR3 runs to 15 residues. The CDR3 loop is CASRTPGGAGEKLFF. The CDR3 DNA is TGTGCCAGCAGGACACCAGGGGGCGCAGGGGAAAAACTGTTTTTT.

Comment on this clone: The same CDR3 can be traced to other DNA sequences in this sample. This chain links TRBV5-1 with TRBJ1-1; D not resolved. V lost 0 bases to trimming and J lost 2 bases, with 5 bases between them. The germline V gene has CDR1 SGHRS and CDR2 YFSETQ. The CDR3 extends over 13 amino acids. CDR3 in DNA: TGCGCCAGCAGCTTGGGGGGAAACACTGAAGCTTTCTTT. This encodes CASSLGGNTEAFF. The variable domain in full, with the rest retrieved from reference TRBV5-1 and TRBJ1-1, is KAGVTQTPRYLIKTRGQQVTLSCSPISGHRSVSWYQQTPGQGLQFLFEYFSETQRNKGNFPGRFSGRQFSNSRSEMNVSTLELGDSALYLCASSLGGNTEAFFGQGTRLTVV.

J is TRBJ1-1 and V is TRBV7-9, with D possibly being TRBD1 (5 bases). V was clipped by 4 bases and J by 1 base, with 10 bases between them. Germline V gene lookup returns CDR1 SEHNR and CDR2 FQNEAQ (reference sequence). The length of the CDR3 is 14 residues. CDR3 region: CASSSEGSNTEAFF. CDR3 bases: TGTGCCAGCAGCTCGGAGGGGTCGAACACTGAAGCTTTCTTT.

This clone came up a few times. V and J are TRBV9 and TRBJ1-4; D remains unclear. V dropped 0 bases and J dropped 7 bases, with 16 bases sitting between them. In germline, CDR1 is SGDLS, CDR2 YYNGEE. The CDR3 consists of 16 residues. CDR3 amino acids: CASSVGGFVGSEKLFF. The CDR3 DNA follows: TGTGCCAGCAGCGTAGGAGGGTTCGTCGGTTCTGAAAAACTGTTTTTT.

This clone has more than one count but fewer than ten. V usage is TRBV29-1 and J usage is TRBJ1-1; D ambiguous. Germline CDR1 SQVTM, CDR2 ANQGSEA. The CDR3 runs to 12 residues. V was cut by 4 bases and J by 3 bases, with 9 bases left in between. CDR3 sequence reads: CSVGEGDTEAFF. The CDR3, as DNA: TGCAGCGTTGGAGAGGGAGACACTGAAGCTTTCTTT. The entire variable domain, with the rest obtained from reference TRBV29-1 and TRBJ1-1, is as follows: SAVISQKPSRDICQRGTSLTIQCQVDSQVTMMFWYRQQPGQSLTLIATANQGSEATYESGFVIDKFPISRPNLTFSTLTVSNMSPEDSSIYLCSVGEGDTEAFFGQGTRLTVV.

This clone has just a few counts. V gene TRBV2 combines with J gene TRBJ2-2; the D is unclear. V gave up 3 bases and J gave up 5 bases, with 13 bases separating them. CDR3 size: 15 residues. Germline V lookup: CDR1 SNHLY, CDR2 FYNNEI. CDR3 nucleotide sequence: TGTGCCAGCAGTGAGTCCCAACCCTCGACCGGGGAGCTGTTTTTT. Amino acid sequence: CASSESQPSTGELFF. Full variable domain (remainder filled in from reference TRBV2 and TRBJ2-2): EPEVTQTPSHQVTQMGQEVILRCVPISNHLYFYWYRQILGQKVEFLVSFYNNEISEKSEIFDDQFSVERPDGSNFTLKIRSTKLEDSAMYFCASSESQPSTGELFFGEGSRLTVL.

This clone was seen more than once but under ten times. This chain connects TRBV18 to TRBJ2-7; the match to TRBD1 covers 8 bases. J gave up 12 bases and V 1 base, and 5 bases lay outside the gene matches. CDR3 size: 12 residues. Looked up from germline, CDR1 is KGHSH and CDR2 is LQKENI. The CDR3 DNA follows: TGTGCCAGCTCACCACGGTCCGGGACAGGGTACTTC. Its protein is CASSPRSGTGYF.